At least ten counts were recorded for the clone carrying this T cell receptor beta chain. The antigen remains unidentified. The data originate from a study of breast tumors, draining lymph nodes, adjacent tissues. Study-wide results and caveats: Data only fit, rather than demonstrated, lymph node origin of most tumor T cells. Luminal-like breast cancer showed significantly higher tumor–nontumor repertoire similarity than basal-like. The data were judged consistent with most tumor T cells coming from lymph node and expanding in tumor. Tumors had less TCR diversity than lymph nodes, more than nontumor tissue.

TCRdb redid the calling of the multiplex PCR reads with MiXCR, one entry per CDR3 protein. The repertoire holds 200,000 to 250,000 distinct CDR3 sequences, with 30% to 35% as singletons. The germline V gene encodes CDR1 SGHNT and CDR2 YENEEA. The CDR3 totals 12 residues. V lost 3 bases and J 11 bases, leaving 10 bases between the germline ends. Axillary draining lymph nodes of breast cancer patients supplied the node samples. Sequenced sample: axillary lymph node tissue. V is TRBV11-3 and J is TRBJ1-4; D is ambiguous. The sequence came from a female donor with breast cancer. Some clones in this sample may be carry-over from other donors' samples. DNA for the CDR3: TGTGCCAGCAGCTTGCAACGGGAGAAACTGTTTTTT. It translates to CASSLQREKLFF.